This T cell receptor (beta chain) was identified during a study of graft-versus-host responses after intestinal transplantation (dated by TCRdb to the early 2020s). About the full investigation: Multivisceral, liver-intestinal, or isolated intestinal transplants were received by the recipients. Donor T cell macrochimerism was defined as a peak of at least 4% donor T cells among recipient peripheral blood mononuclear cells. After intestinal transplantation, graft-versus-host and host-versus-graft alloreactive T cell clones were followed in the graft, circulation and bone marrow using bulk TCR-beta CDR3 sequencing. Samples from three later patients were sequenced in-house on an Illumina MiSeq with MiXCR processing rather than by the commercial service. Of the roughly 25 intestinal transplant recipients enrolled in the cohort, one of whom was a retransplant, a few patients without pretransplant specimens were excluded. Anti-thymocyte globulin induction was given to all recipients, followed by maintenance tacrolimus and steroids for two to four years. To identify alloreactive clones, pre-transplant mixed lymphocyte reaction products were sequenced and then compared with unstimulated pre-transplant donor and recipient T cells. General findings and caveats noted by the study authors: High GvH to HvG T cell clonal ratios were observed in the allografts of patients with donor T cell macrochimerism. Early after transplant, peak levels of circulating GvH clones were found to be associated with declines in HvG clones. The relatively low number and heterogeneity of intestinal transplant patients limited the conclusions. GvH clones were found in recipient bone marrow, and some of the GvH clones appeared earlier in ileal mucosa or blood, which is consistent with an intestinal mucosal origin.

Worth noting for this clone: Its binding antigen is unknown. There are no base qualities to consult, and no much larger clone falls within one base.

Receptor libraries were prepared by the immunoSEQ multiplex PCR assay. Adaptive Biotechnologies carried out high-throughput TCR-beta CDR3 sequencing of genomic DNA for most patients. In the original analysis: TCR sequencing data were retrieved from Adaptive's ImmunoSEQ software for some 17 patients, whereas a few other patients were processed with MiXCR and VDJtools. CDR3 nucleotide sequences shared between donor and recipient were removed because the origin of such sequences could not be assigned. To be classed as alloreactive, a clone needed at least 2-fold expansion over unstimulated cells and a minimum CFSE-low frequency of 0.002% (template counts) or 0.001% (read counts). Mappable clones were those detected in sequenced pre-transplant spleen, lymph node, or MLR CFSE-low populations of the donor or recipient. The cumulative frequency of alloreactive clones was calculated as a percentage of all sequences, weighted by copy number. TCRdb holds this immuneACCESS table with in-frame rearrangements only. Some clones are missing; in checked studies, unresolved V genes explain under half, and the rest has no known cause. The V and J calls and the clone size are those of that table, but D and trimming were determined from the DNA. The sample includes tens of thousands of clones, with roughly nine tenths observed a single time. Of the sample, roughly 10% is held by the ten largest clones.

Blood samples were collected up to 4 times in the first month after transplant and then at least monthly when available. From its cysteine to its phenylalanine, the CDR3 spans 13 amino acids. Here the CDR3 DNA is all that survives: 39 bases in frame from base 1. Based on the germline V gene, the CDR1 and CDR2 sequences are SGHDT and YYEEEE. Trimming at the junction amounts to 2 bases on V and 6 bases on J, and the germline ends lie 11 bases apart. This TCR came from a human patient who received an intestinal transplant, so some T cells may come from the graft donor. The source was PBMCs, collected about 420 days after intestinal transplantation. The rearranged segments are TRBV5-6 and TRBJ1-2, with the D gene call left open. The bases read TGTGCCAGCAGCTTTTTGCCAAAAGATGGCTACACCTTC. Its amino acids are CASSFLPKDGYTF. When the CDR3 is completed using the reference TRBV5-6 and TRBJ1-2 genes on either side, the full variable domain is DAGVTQSPTHLIKTRGQQVTLRCSPKSGHDTVSWYQQALGQGPQFIFQYYEEEERQRGNFPDRFSGHQFPNYSSELNVNALLLGDSALYLCASSFLPKDGYTFGSGTRLTVV.